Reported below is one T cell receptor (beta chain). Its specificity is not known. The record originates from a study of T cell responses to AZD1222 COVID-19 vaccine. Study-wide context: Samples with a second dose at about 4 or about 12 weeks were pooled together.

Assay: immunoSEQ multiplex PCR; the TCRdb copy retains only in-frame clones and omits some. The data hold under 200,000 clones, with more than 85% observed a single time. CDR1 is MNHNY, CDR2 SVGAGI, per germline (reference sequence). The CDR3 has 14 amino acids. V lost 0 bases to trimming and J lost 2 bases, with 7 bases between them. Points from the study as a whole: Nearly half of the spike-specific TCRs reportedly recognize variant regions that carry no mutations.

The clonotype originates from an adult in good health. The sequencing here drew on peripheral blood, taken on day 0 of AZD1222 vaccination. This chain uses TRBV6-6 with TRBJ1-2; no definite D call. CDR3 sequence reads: CASSYSTGNYGYTF. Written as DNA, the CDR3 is TGTGCCAGCAGTTACTCGACCGGAAACTATGGCTACACCTTC.